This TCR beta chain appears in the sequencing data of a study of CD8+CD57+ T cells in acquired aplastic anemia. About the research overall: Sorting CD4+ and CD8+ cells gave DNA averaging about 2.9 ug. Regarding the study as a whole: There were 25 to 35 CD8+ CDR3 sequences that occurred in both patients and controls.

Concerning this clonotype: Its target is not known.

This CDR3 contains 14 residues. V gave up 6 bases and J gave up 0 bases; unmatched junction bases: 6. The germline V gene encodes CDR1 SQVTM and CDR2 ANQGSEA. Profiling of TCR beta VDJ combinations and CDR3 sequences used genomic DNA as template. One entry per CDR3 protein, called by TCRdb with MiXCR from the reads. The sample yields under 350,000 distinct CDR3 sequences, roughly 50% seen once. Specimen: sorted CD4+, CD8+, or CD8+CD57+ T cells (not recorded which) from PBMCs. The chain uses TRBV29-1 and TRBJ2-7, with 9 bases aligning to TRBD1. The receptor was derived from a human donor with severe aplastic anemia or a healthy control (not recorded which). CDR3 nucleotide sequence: TGCAGCGTGGACGGGACAGGGCCCTCCTACGAGCAGTACTTC. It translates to CSVDGTGPSYEQYF.